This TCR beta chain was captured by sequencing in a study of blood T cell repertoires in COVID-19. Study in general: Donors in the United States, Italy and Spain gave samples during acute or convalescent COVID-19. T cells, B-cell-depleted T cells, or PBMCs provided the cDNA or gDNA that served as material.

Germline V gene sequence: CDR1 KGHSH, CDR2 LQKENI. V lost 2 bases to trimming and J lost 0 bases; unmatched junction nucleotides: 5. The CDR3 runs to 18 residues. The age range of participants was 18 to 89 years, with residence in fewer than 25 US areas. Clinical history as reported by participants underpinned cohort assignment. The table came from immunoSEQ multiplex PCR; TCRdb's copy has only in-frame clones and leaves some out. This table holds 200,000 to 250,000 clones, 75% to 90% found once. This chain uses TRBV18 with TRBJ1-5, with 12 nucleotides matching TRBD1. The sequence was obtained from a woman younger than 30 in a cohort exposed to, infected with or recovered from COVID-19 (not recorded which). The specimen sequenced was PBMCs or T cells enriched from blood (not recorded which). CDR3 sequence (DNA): TGTGCCAGCTCACCAATGGGGACAGGGGGCTTTAGCAATCAGCCCCAGCATTTT. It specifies CASSPMGTGGFSNQPQHF. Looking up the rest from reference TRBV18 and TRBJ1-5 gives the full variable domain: NAGVMQNPRHLVRRRGQEARLRCSPMKGHSHVYWYRQLPEEGLKFMVYLQKENIIDESGMPKERFSAEFPKEGPSILRIQQVVRGDSAAYFCASSPMGTGGFSNQPQHFGDGTRLSIL.